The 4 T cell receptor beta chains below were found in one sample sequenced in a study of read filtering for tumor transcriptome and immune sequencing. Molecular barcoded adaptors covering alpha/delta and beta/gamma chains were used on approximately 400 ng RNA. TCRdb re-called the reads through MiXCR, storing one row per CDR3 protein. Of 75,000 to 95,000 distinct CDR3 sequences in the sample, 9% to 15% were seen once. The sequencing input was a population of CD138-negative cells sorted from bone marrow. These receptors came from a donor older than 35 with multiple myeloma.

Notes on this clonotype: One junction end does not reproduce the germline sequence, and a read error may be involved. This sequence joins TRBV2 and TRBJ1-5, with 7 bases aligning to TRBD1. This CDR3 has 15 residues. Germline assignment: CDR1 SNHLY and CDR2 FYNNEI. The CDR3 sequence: CASSSQGIGNQSQHF. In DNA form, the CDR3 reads TGTGCCAGCAGTTCACAGGGGATTGGCAATCAGTCCCAGCATTTT.

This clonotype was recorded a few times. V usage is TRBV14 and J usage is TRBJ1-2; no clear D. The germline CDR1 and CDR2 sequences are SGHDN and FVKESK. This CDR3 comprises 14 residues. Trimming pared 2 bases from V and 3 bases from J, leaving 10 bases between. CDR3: CASSQSYLYYGYTF. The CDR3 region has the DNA TGTGCCAGCAGCCAATCGTACCTCTACTATGGCTACACCTTC.

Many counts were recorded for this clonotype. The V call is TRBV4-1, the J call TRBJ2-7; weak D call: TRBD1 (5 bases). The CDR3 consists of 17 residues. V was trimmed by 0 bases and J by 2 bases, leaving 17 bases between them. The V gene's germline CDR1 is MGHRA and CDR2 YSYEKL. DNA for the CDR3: TGCGCCAGCAGCCAAGATACCCCCGCGACAGTTACCTACGAGCAGTACTTC. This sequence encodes CASSQDTPATVTYEQYF.

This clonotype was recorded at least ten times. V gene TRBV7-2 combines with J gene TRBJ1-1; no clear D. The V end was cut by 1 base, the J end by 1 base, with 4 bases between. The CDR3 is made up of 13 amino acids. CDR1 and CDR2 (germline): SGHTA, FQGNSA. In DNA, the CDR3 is TGTGCCAGCAGCTTAGACAAGAACACTGAAGCTTTCTTT. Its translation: CASSLDKNTEAFF.